Following are 14 T cell receptor beta chains from one sample sequenced in a study of blood T cell repertoires in COVID-19. TCRdb keeps only in-frame clones here, not all; method: immunoSEQ multiplex PCR. The data contain some 500,000 clones, around 87% of them singletons. The material sequenced was PBMCs or T cells enriched from blood (not recorded which). These receptors came from a woman in her 40s who had recovered from COVID-19.

CDR3 amino acids: CASSLDRSGREQYF. For the CDR3, the DNA is TGTGCCAGCAGCTTAGATCGTTCAGGGCGGGAGCAGTACTTC. V is TRBV7-2 and J is TRBJ2-7; D might be TRBD1 (5 bases). CDR3 length equals 14 residues. The V end lost 1 base, the J end lost 7 bases, and 14 bases lay between the germline ends. Germline CDR1 and CDR2: SGHTA and FQGNSA.

The V call is TRBV12-5, the J call TRBJ1-5, with TRBD1 as a possible D gene (5 bases). The germline gives CDR1 LGHNT, CDR2 FRNRAP. CDR3 length equals 15 residues. V gave up 0 bases and J gave up 3 bases, with 9 bases separating them. This CDR3 reads CASGLVGHLNQPQHF. The CDR3 DNA reads TGTGCTAGTGGTTTGGTAGGACACCTCAATCAGCCCCAGCATTTT.

This clone was observed a single time. The rearrangement uses TRBV14 and TRBJ1-2; unclear D gene. This CDR3 is built from 15 residues. Trimming took 0 bases from V and 4 from J, leaving 12 bases between them. Germline CDR1 is SGHDN and CDR2 is FVKESK. Written as DNA, the CDR3 is TGTGCCAGCAGCCAAGATCCAGTTGTCTCCTATGGCTACACCTTC. It translates to CASSQDPVVSYGYTF.

The J gene is TRBJ2-7, the V gene TRBV4-3; D is possibly TRBD2 (5 bases). The CDR3 extends over 14 amino acids. In germline, CDR1 is LGHNA, CDR2 YSLEER. The V and J ends lost 1 base and 4 bases respectively, with 11 bases between them. The CDR3 spells CASSQVIERYEQYF. The CDR3 coding sequence is TGCGCCAGCAGCCAAGTCATTGAGCGGTACGAGCAGTACTTC.

The V and J genes are TRBV29-1 and TRBJ1-1; 8 bases agree with TRBD1. The ends lost 4 bases at V and 3 bases at J; junction bases unmatched: 1. The germline V gene encodes CDR1 SQVTM and CDR2 ANQGSEA. The length of the CDR3 is 12 residues. The CDR3 bases are TGCAGCGTTGCAGGGGGCTACACTGAAGCTTTCTTT. The encoded protein is CSVAGGYTEAFF.

This sequence joins TRBV10-1 and TRBJ2-5, with unresolved D. V lost 9 bases and J 5 bases, leaving 4 bases between the germline ends. Germline CDR1 and CDR2: WNHNN and SYGVQD (reference sequence). This CDR3 contains 9 residues. DNA of the CDR3: TGCGCCAGGGAGGAGACCCAGTACTTC. Protein sequence: CAREETQYF.

J is TRBJ1-1 and V is TRBV10-1; D is unclear. From germline, CDR1 is WNHNN and CDR2 SYGVQD (reference sequence). V was trimmed by 4 bases and J by 1 base, leaving 7 bases between them. There are 13 residues in the CDR3. The CDR3 protein is CASSVKQNTEAFF. CDR3 DNA sequence: TGCGCCAGCAGTGTCAAGCAGAACACTGAAGCTTTCTTT.

The V and J genes are TRBV10-3 and TRBJ2-7; 11 nucleotides line up with TRBD2. The CDR3 is made up of 15 amino acids. V was clipped by 6 bases and J by 5 bases; unmatched bases: 9. The germline V gene has CDR1 ENHRY and CDR2 SYGVKD. For the CDR3, the DNA is TGTGCCATCAGAGCCTTACTAGCGGGAGTCCACGAGCAGTACTTC. Its protein product is CAIRALLAGVHEQYF.

This clone was seen a single time. The rearrangement links TRBV3-1 (or the pseudogene TRBV3-2) to TRBJ2-7; 8 nucleotides line up with TRBD1. V lost 4 bases, J lost 5 bases, and 7 bases stayed unmatched. Germline V gives CDR1 LGHDT, CDR2 YNNKEL (reference sequence). CDR3 length equals 14 residues. The CDR3, as DNA: TGTGCCAGCAGCCCGACAGGGGACCCGAACGAGCAGTACTTC. This encodes CASSPTGDPNEQYF.

V gene TRBV7-2 combines with J gene TRBJ2-1, with TRBD2 matching over 8 bases. The length of the CDR3 is 15 residues. Germline values: CDR1 SGHTA, CDR2 FQGNSA. V shed 2 bases and J 9 bases; nucleotides not matched to a gene: 9. The CDR3 loop reads CASSLQGTSVVEQFF. The CDR3 nucleotides are TGTGCCAGCAGCTTACAGGGGACTAGTGTGGTTGAGCAGTTCTTC. Filled out from reference TRBV7-2 and TRBJ2-1, the complete variable domain reads GAGVSQSPSNKVTEKGKDVELRCDPISGHTALYWYRQSLGQGLEFLIYFQGNSAPDKSGLPSDRFSAERTGGSVSTLTIQRTQQEDSAVYLCASSLQGTSVVEQFFGPGTRLTVL.

The V and J genes are TRBV18 and TRBJ1-1; 10 bases are shared with TRBD1. Germline assignment: CDR1 KGHSH and CDR2 LQKENI. The CDR3 spans 15 residues. Trimming took 3 bases from V and 2 from J; bases not matched to a gene: 3. The CDR3 region has the DNA TGTGCCAGCTCACCGCGGACAGGGGGAAACACTGAAGCTTTCTTT. Protein product: CASSPRTGGNTEAFF. Full variable domain (remainder filled in from reference TRBV18 and TRBJ1-1): NAGVMQNPRHLVRRRGQEARLRCSPMKGHSHVYWYRQLPEEGLKFMVYLQKENIIDESGMPKERFSAEFPKEGPSILRIQQVVRGDSAAYFCASSPRTGGNTEAFFGQGTRLTVV.

The rearrangement links TRBV6-6 to TRBJ1-3; perhaps TRBD1 as D (6 bases). This CDR3 spans 15 amino acids. Germline V lookup: CDR1 MNHNY, CDR2 SVGAGI (reference sequence). Trimming removed 7 bases at V and 4 bases at J, with 17 bases between. The CDR3 DNA follows: TGTGCCAGCACTTGGGCGGGGGGCGTCGGAAACACCATATATTTT. Protein: CASTWAGGVGNTIYF.

The gene calls are TRBV19 and TRBJ1-5; 9 bases fit TRBD1. Germline V gene sequence: CDR1 LNHDA, CDR2 SQIVND (reference sequence). After removal of 6 bases from V and 9 bases from J, the junction contained 3 bases not matched to a gene. This CDR3 has 12 residues. The CDR3 nucleotides read TGTGCCAGTAGACAGGGGGCCAGGCCCCAGCATTTT. Its translation is CASRQGARPQHF.

CDR3 loop: CASSQVSGSSYEQYF. The CDR3 region has the DNA TGTGCCAGCAGCCAAGTAAGCGGGAGCTCCTACGAGCAGTACTTC. The gene calls are TRBV4-2 and TRBJ2-7, with 8 bases matching TRBD2. The germline V gene encodes CDR1 LGHNA and CDR2 YNFKEQ. Trimming took 1 base from V and 0 from J; bases not matched to a gene: 2. This CDR3 is built from 15 residues.